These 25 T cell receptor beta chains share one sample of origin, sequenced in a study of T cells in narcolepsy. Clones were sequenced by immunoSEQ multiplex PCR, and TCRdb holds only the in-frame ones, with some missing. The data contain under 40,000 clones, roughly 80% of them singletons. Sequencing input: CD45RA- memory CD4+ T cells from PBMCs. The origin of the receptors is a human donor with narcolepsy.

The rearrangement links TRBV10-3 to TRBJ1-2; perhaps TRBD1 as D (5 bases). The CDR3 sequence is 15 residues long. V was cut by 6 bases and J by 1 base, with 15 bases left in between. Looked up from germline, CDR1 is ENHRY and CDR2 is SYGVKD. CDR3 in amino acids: CAIRPTGPDNYGYTF. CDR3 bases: TGTGCCATCAGACCCACAGGACCCGATAACTATGGCTACACCTTC.

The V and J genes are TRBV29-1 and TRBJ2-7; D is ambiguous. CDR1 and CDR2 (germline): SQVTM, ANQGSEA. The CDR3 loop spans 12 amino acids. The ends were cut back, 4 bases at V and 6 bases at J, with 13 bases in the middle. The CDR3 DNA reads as TGCAGCGTTGGAGGCAGGATGACCGAGCAGTACTTC. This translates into CSVGGRMTEQYF.

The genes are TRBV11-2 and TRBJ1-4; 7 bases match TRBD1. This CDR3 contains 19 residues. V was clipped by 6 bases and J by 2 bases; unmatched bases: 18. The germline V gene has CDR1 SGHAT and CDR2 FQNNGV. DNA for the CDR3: TGTGCCAGCAGAAAAATGTCTCACAGGGGAAGTCCGACTAATGAAAAACTGTTTTTT. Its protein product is CASRKMSHRGSPTNEKLFF.

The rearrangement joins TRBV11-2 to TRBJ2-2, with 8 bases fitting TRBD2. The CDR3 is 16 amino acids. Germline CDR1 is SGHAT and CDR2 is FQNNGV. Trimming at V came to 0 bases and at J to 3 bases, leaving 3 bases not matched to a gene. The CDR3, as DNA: TGTGCCAGCAGCTTAGACCTAGCGGGCTACACCGGGGAGCTGTTTTTT. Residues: CASSLDLAGYTGELFF.

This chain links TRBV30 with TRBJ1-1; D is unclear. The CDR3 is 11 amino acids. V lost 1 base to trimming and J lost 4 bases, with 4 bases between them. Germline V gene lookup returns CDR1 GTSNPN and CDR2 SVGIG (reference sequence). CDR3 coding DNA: TGTGCCTGGAGTGGGATCACTGAAGCTTTCTTT. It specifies CAWSGITEAFF. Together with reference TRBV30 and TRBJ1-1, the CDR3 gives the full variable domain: SQTIHQWPATLVQPVGSPLSLECTVEGTSNPNLYWYRQAAGRGLQLLFYSVGIGQISSEVPQNLSASRPQDRQFILSSKKLLLSDSGFYLCAWSGITEAFFGQGTRLTVV.

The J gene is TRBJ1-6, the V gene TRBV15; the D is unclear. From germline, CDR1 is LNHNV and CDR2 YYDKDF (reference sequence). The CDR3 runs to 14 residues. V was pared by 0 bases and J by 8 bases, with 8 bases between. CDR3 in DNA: TGTGCCACCAGCAGAGACTACGAGGATTCACCCCTCCACTTT. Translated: CATSRDYEDSPLHF.

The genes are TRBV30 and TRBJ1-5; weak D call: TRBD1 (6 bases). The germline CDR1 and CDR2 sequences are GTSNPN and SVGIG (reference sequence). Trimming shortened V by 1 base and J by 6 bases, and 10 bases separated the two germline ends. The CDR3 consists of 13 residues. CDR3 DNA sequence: TGTGCCTGGAGTGCCGGGGGCGGTCAGCCCCAGCATTTT. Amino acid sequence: CAWSAGGGQPQHF.

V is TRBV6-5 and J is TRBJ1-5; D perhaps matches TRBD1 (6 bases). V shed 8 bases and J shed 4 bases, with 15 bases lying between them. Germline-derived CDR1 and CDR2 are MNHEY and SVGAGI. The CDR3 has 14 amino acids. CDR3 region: CASCPGQRNQPQHF. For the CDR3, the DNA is TGTGCCAGCTGTCCGGGACAAAGGAATCAGCCCCAGCATTTT.

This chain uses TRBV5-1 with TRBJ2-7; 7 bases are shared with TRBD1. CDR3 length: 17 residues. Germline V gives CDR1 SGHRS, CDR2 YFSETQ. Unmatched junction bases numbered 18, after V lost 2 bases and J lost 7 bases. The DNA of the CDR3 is TGCGCCAGCAGCTTAAATAGCCTCGACAGGGCTATTGGAGAGCAGTACTTC. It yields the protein CASSLNSLDRAIGEQYF.

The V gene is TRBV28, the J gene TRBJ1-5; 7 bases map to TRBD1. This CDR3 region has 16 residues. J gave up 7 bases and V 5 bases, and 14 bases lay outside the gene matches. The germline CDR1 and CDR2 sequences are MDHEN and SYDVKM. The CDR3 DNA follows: TGTGCCAGCAGTCTAACACAGGGGAAGTGGCAGCAGCCCCAGCATTTT. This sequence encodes CASSLTQGKWQQPQHF.

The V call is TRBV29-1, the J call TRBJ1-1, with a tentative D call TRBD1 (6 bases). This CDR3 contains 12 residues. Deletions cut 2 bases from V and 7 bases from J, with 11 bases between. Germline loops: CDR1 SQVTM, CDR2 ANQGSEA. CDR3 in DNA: TGCAGCGTTGAACGGGGGCGGGGTGAAGCTTTCTTT. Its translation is CSVERGRGEAFF.

CDR3 nucleotides: TGCGCCAGCAGCCAAGTTCCGGGGGTGACCGGGGAGCTGTTTTTT. This codes for CASSQVPGVTGELFF. The chain is built from TRBV4-1 and TRBJ2-2; possible D gene TRBD2, 6 bases. The V gene lost 1 base and the J gene lost 5 bases, with 11 bases spanning the gap. The CDR3 contains 15 residues. Per the germline V gene, CDR1 is MGHRA and CDR2 is YSYEKL.

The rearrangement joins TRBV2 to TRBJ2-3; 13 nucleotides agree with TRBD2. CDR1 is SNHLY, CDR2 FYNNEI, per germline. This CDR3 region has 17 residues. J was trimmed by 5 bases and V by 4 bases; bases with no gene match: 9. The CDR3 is CASSVPGLAGVRDTQYF. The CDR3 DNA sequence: TGTGCCAGCAGTGTTCCTGGACTAGCGGGAGTGCGAGATACGCAGTATTTT.

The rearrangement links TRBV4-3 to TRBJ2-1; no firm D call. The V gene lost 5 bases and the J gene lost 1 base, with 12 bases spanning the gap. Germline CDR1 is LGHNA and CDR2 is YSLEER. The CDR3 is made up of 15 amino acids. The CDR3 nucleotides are TGCGCCAGCAGCAGAACTTTCGATTCCTACAATGAGCAGTTCTTC. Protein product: CASSRTFDSYNEQFF.

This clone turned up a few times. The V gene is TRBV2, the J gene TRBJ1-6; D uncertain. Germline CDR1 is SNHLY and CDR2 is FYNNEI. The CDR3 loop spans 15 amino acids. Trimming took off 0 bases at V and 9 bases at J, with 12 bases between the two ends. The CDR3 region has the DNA TGTGCCAGCAGTGAAGCAGGGCGCCTAGGTTCACCCCTCCACTTT. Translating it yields CASSEAGRLGSPLHF.

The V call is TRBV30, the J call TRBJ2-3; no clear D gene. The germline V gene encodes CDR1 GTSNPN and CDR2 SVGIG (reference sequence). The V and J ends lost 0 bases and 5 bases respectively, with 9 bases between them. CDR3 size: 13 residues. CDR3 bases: TGTGCCTGGAGTGTACGAGTGCGAGATACGCAGTATTTT. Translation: CAWSVRVRDTQYF.

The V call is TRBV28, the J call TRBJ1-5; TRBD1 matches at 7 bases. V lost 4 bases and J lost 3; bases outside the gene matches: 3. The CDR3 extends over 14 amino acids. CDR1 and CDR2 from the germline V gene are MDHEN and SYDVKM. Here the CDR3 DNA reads TGTGCCAGCAGTTGGGACAGAAACAATCAGCCCCAGCATTTT. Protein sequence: CASSWDRNNQPQHF.

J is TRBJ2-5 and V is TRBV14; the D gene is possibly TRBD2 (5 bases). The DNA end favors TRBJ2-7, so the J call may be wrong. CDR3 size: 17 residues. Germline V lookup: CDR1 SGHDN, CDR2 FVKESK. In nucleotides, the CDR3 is TGTGCCAGCAGCCGGACCGTTAGCTGGAGAGGGACCTACGAGCAGTACTTC. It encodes CASSRTVSWRGTYEQYF.

The CDR3 protein is CASSLPPGNEQFF. The CDR3 DNA is TGTGCCAGCAGTCTCCCCCCGGGTAATGAGCAGTTCTTC. This chain connects TRBV28 to TRBJ2-1, with D uncertain. The germline CDR1 and CDR2 sequences are MDHEN and SYDVKM. This CDR3 spans 13 amino acids. V lost 5 bases and J lost 7, with 12 bases in between.

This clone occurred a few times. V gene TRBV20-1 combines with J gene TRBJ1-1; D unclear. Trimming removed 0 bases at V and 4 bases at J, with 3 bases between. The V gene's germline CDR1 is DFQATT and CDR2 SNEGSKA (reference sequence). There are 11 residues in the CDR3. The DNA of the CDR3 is TGCAGTGCTAGAGAGGCCACTGAAGCTTTCTTT. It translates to CSAREATEAFF.

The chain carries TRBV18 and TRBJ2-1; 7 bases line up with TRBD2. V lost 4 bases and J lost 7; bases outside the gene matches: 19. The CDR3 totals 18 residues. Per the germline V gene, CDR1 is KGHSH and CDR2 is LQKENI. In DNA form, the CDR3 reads TGTGCCAGCTCACTCCGCCGAACCCAAGCGGGAAGGTTGAATGAGCAGTTCTTC. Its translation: CASSLRRTQAGRLNEQFF.

As DNA, the CDR3 is TGTGCCAGCAGCCACCTTACAGGGTTTAGCTCCTACAATGAGCAGTTCTTC. Translating gives CASSHLTGFSSYNEQFF. The genes are TRBV5-5 and TRBJ2-1, with TRBD1 as a possible D gene (6 bases). The CDR3 extends over 17 amino acids. The V and J ends lost 4 bases and 0 bases respectively, with 17 bases between them. CDR1 and CDR2 (germline): SGHKS, YYEKEE (reference sequence).

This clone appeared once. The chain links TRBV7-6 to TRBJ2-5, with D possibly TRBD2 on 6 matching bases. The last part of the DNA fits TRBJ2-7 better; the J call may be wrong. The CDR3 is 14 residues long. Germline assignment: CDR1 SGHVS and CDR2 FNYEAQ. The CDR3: CASSLASGPYEQYF. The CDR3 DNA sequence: TGTGCCAGCAGCTTAGCGAGCGGGCCGTACGAGCAGTACTTC.

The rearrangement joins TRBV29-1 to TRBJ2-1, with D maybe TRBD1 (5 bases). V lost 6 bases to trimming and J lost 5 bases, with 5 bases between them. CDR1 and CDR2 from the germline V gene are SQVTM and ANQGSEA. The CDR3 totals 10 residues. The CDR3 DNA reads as TGCAGCGTGGGGCACAATGAGCAGTTCTTC. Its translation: CSVGHNEQFF.

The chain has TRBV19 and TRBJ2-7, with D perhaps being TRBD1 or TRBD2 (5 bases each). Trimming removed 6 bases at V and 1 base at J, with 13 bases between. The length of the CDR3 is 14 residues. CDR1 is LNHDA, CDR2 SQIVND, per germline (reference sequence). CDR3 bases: TGTGCCAGTAGCCGACGGGACGGATCCTACGAGCAGTACTTC. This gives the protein CASSRRDGSYEQYF.